This entry concerns a single TCR beta chain. Antigen unknown. This record comes from a study of post-analysis software for immune sequencing data. General study results and limits: Diversity measured as normalized Chao1 was significantly lower in multiple sclerosis patients than in controls. Among roughly five TRBV segments more frequent in patients than controls were TRBV5-6, TRBV5-1 and TRBV20-1.

From germline, CDR1 is ENHRY and CDR2 SYGVKD. The CDR3 spans 13 residues. V lost 7 bases and J 5 bases, leaving 12 bases between the germline ends. Included in the TCR beta cDNA libraries were unique molecular identifiers. Each CDR3 protein is one row after TCRdb ran MiXCR on the PCR reads. The sample holds about 770,000 distinct CDR3 sequences, just over 45% seen once. This chain joins TRBV10-3 and TRBJ2-1; maybe TRBD2 (6 bases). Sample: blood. The receptor's source is a girl aged 10-17 years with multiple sclerosis. The CDR3 region has the DNA TGTGCCATCACCCGGGAGCCTAACAATGAGCAGTTCTTC. Amino acid sequence: CAITREPNNEQFF.